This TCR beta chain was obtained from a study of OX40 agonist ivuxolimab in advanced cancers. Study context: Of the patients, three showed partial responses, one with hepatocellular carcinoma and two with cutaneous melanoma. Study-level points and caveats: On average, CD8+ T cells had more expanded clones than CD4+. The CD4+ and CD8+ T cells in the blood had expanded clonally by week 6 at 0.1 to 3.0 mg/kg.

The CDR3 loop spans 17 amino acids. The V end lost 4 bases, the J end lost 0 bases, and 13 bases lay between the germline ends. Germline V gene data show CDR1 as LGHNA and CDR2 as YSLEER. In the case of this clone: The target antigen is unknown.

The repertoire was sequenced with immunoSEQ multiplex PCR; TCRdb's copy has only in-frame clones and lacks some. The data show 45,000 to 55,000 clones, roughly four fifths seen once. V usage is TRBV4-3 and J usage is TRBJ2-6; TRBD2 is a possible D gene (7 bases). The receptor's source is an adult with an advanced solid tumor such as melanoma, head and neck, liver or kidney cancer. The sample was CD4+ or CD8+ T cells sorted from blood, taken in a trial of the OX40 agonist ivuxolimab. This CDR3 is CASSREGGLSGANVLTF. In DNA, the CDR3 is TGCGCCAGCAGCCGTGAGGGGGGGCTCTCTGGGGCCAACGTCCTGACTTTC.